This T cell receptor beta chain is from a study of shared clonotypes between healthy human individuals. Unsorted PBMC DNA was sequenced on ten immunoSEQ deep assay plates. Original analysis: Filtering was not the same, since immunoSEQ gave junction-only sequences without quality scores. TCRdb's copy holds only in-frame clones and misses some; the assay was immunoSEQ multiplex PCR. That table supplies the V and J calls and clone size; D and trimming were determined from the DNA. The repertoire holds some 470,000 clones, with 75% to 85% as singletons. Donors, without exception, were Caucasian adults residing in Nashville, Tennessee. It was around 100 million PBMCs that unsorted samples used for genomic DNA. The germline V gene encodes CDR1 SGHTA and CDR2 FQGTGA. The CDR3 contains 16 residues. J was trimmed by 0 bases and V by 2 bases; bases with no gene match: 7. This clone was seen just once.

The clonotype was recovered from a woman aged 40 to 50 in good health. Some clones in this sample may be carry-over from other donors' samples. The chain carries TRBV7-3 and TRBJ2-7; TRBD2 matches 7 bases. Input material: PBMCs. Written as DNA, the CDR3 is TGTGCCAGCAGCTTACACGGGGGGACCCTCTCCTACGAGCAGTACTTC. Its protein product is CASSLHGGTLSYEQYF.